This TCR beta chain was sequenced during a study of blood T cell repertoires in COVID-19. Across the study: PBMCs, B-cell-depleted T cells, or T cells provided the cDNA or gDNA that made up the material.

Clones were read by immunoSEQ multiplex PCR, and TCRdb kept only the in-frame ones, dropping some. The table shows about 190,000 clones, with 78% occurring only once. The CDR3 has 16 residues. V shed 4 bases, J shed 0 bases, and the junction held 2 bases outside the gene matches. From germline, CDR1 is SGHTA and CDR2 FQGNSA. What was sequenced was peripheral blood. This clonotype was sampled from a woman older than 75 with active or convalescent COVID-19. The rearrangement links TRBV7-2 to TRBJ2-1, with TRBD2 matching 11 bases. Written as DNA, the CDR3 is TGTGCCAGCAGCTCTAGCGGGGGGAGCTCCTACAATGAGCAGTTCTTC. Its translation: CASSSSGGSSYNEQFF.